This T cell receptor (beta chain) was retrieved from a study of human T cells and chemical hapten exposure. Across the study: Patch tests containing 0.01% DPC, applied to the upper back, were read at 6 days. Overall study results and limits: High-frequency TCRs, those above 1 in 1000, stayed the same after DPC sensitization.

Time point specified: pre-sensitization, week 0. Treatment given: therapeutic diphenylcyclopropenone sensitization with weekly scalp DPC. Blood, whole and unfractionated, served as the source for total RNA extraction. This clonotype has a handful of counts. The antigen is undetermined. The CDR3 length is 16 residues. The germline V and J ends were trimmed by 2 bases and 9 bases, with 21 bases remaining between them. The V gene's germline CDR1 is SGHKS and CDR2 YYEKEE (reference sequence). Library construction involved attaching unique molecular identifiers to individual cDNA molecules, which allowed quantitative, reproducible TCR counting. TCRdb re-called the RACE reads through MiXCR, storing one row per CDR3 protein. The sample includes about 40,000 distinct CDR3 sequences, roughly 10% of them seen just once.

The sequences come from whole blood, collected in connection with sensitization to the hapten diphenylcyclopropenone (DPC). The chain carries TRBV5-5 and TRBJ2-4; possibly TRBD1 or TRBD2 for D (6 bases each). This clonotype was sampled from a young man with alopecia areata. Some clones in this sample may be carry-over from other donors' samples. This CDR3 is CASSFSGGNKGSIQYF. The CDR3 DNA reads TGTGCCAGCAGCTTTTCCGGGGGCAACAAGGGGTCCATTCAGTACTTC.